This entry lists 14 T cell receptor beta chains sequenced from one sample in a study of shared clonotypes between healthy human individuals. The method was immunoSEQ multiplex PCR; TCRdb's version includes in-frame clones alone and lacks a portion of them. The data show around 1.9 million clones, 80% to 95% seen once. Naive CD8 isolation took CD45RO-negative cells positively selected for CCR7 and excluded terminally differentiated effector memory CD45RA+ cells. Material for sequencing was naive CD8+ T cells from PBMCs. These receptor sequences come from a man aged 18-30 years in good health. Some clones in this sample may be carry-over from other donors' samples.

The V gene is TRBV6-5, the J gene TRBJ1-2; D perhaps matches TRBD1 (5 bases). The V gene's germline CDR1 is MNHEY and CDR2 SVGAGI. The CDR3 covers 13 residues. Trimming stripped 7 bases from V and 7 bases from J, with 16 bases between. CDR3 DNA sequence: TGTGCCAGCACACCGGGGGGGTTGTCTGGCTACACCTTC. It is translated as CASTPGGLSGYTF.

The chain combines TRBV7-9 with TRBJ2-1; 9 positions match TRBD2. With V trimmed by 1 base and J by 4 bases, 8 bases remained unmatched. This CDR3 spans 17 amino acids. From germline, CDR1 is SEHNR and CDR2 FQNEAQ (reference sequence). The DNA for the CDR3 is TGTGCCAGCAGCTTAGAAGGTCTAGCGGGGATTTACAATGAGCAGTTCTTC. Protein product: CASSLEGLAGIYNEQFF.

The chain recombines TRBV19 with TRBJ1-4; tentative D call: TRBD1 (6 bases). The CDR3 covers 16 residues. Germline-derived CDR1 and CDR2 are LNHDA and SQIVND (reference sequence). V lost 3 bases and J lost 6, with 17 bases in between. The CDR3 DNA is TGTGCCAGTAGTATCTTCAGGGGACAACGGGATGAAAAACTGTTTTTT. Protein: CASSIFRGQRDEKLFF.

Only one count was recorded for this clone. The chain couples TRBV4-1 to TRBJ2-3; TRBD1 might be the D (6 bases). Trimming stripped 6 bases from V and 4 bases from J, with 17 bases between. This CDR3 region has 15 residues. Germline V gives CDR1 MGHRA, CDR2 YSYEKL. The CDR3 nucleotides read TGCGCCAGCAGTATCGGACAGACAACACCAGATACGCAGTATTTT. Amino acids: CASSIGQTTPDTQYF.

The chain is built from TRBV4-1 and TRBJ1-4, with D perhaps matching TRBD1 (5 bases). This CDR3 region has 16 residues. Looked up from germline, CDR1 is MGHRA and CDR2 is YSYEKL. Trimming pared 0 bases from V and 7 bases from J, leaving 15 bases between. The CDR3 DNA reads TGCGCCAGCAGCCAAGATCCCCCAGGGCGGAGTGAAAAACTGTTTTTT. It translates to CASSQDPPGRSEKLFF.

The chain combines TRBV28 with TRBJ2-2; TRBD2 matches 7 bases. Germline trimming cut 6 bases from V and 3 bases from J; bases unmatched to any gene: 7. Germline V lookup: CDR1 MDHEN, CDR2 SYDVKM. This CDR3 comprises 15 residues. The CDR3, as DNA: TGTGCCAGCAGCCTAACGGGGGGTTACACCGGGGAGCTGTTTTTT. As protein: CASSLTGGYTGELFF.

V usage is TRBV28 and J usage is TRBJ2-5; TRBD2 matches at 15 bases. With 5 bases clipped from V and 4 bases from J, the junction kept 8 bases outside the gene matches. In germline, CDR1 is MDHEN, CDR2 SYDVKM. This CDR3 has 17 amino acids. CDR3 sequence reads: CASSRTSGRAWGETQYF. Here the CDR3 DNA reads TGTGCCAGCAGTCGGACTAGCGGGAGGGCCTGGGGAGAGACCCAGTACTTC.

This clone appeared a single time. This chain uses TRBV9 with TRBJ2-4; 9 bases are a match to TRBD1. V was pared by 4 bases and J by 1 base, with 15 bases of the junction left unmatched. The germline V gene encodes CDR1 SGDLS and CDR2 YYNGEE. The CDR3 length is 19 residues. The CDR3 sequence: CASSQGRDRVLFAKNIQYF. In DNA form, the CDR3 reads TGTGCCAGCAGCCAGGGGAGGGACAGGGTCTTATTCGCCAAAAACATTCAGTACTTC.

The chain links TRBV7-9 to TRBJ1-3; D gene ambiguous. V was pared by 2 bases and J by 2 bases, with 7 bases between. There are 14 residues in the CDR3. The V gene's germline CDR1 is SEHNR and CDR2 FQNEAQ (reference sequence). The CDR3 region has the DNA TGTGCCAGCAGCTTATCTGACACTGGAAACACCATATATTTT. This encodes CASSLSDTGNTIYF.

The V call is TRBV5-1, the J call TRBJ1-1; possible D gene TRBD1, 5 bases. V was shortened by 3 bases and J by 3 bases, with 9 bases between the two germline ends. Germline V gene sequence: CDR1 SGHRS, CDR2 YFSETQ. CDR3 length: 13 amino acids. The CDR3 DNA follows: TGCGCCAGCAGCTACGGACACGACACTGAAGCTTTCTTT. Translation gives CASSYGHDTEAFF.

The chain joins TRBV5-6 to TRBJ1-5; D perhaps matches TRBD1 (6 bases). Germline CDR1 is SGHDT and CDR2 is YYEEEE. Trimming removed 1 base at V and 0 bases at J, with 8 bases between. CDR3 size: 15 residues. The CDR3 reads CASSLSGASNQPQHF. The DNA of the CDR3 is TGTGCCAGCAGCTTGTCAGGGGCTAGCAATCAGCCCCAGCATTTT.

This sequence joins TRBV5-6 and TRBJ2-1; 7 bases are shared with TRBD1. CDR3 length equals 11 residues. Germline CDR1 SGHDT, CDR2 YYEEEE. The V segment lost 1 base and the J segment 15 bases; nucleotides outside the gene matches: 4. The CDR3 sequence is CASSLTGAWFF. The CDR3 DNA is TGTGCCAGCAGCTTGACAGGGGCATGGTTCTTC.

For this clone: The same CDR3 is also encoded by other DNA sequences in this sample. The CDR3 DNA sequence: TGTGCCAGCAGTTTAACCTACTCCTACGAGCAGTACTTC. As protein: CASSLTYSYEQYF. The chain joins TRBV27 to TRBJ2-7; D is uncertain. The V end lost 2 bases, the J end lost 0 bases, and 5 bases lay between the germline ends. The CDR3 is 13 residues long. The germline gives CDR1 MNHEY, CDR2 SMNVEV (reference sequence).

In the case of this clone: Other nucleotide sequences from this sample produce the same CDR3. The chain's CDR3 is CASSVVTANTEAFF. CDR3 nucleotides: TGTGCCAGCAGCGTAGTTACTGCGAACACTGAAGCTTTCTTT. The J gene is TRBJ1-1, the V gene TRBV9; D is unclear. Germline CDR1 reads SGDLS; CDR2 reads YYNGEE. The V end lost 0 bases, the J end lost 1 base, and 7 bases lay between the germline ends. CDR3 length: 14 amino acids.